This entry lists 5 T cell receptor beta chains sequenced from one sample in a study of CD8+ T cells in alopecia areata. RNA, once extracted, was reverse transcribed into cDNA for use as the sequencing template. The protocol was immunoSEQ multiplex PCR, while the TCRdb copy is restricted to in-frame clones and leaves out a portion. The sample includes 150,000 or so clones, roughly 50% of them seen just once. Sequencing was carried out using CD4+ T cells sorted from blood. All receptors come from a human donor in good health.

The rearrangement links TRBV5-1 to TRBJ2-7; no definite D call. Germline V lookup: CDR1 SGHRS, CDR2 YFSETQ. The CDR3 loop spans 14 amino acids. The V end lost 0 bases, the J end lost 5 bases, and 12 bases lay between the germline ends. Written as DNA, the CDR3 is TGCGCCAGCAGCTTGGAAGGCGGCACCCACGAGCAGTACTTC. Translation gives CASSLEGGTHEQYF.

The chain recombines TRBV27 with TRBJ2-1; TRBD2 agrees at 7 bases. Germline assignment: CDR1 MNHEY and CDR2 SMNVEV (reference sequence). This CDR3 is built from 17 residues. V dropped 6 bases and J dropped 10; count of bases not matched to a gene: 21. The chain's CDR3 is CASSPLPKASGATEQFF. The CDR3 DNA is TGTGCCAGCAGCCCACTACCTAAGGCTAGCGGTGCGACGGAGCAGTTCTTC.

The chain couples TRBV7-9 to TRBJ1-2; 9 nucleotides agree with TRBD1. The CDR3 runs 14 residues. After removal of 6 bases from V and 4 bases from J, the junction contained 6 bases not matched to a gene. CDR1 is SEHNR, CDR2 FQNEAQ, per germline (reference sequence). In DNA form, the CDR3 reads TGTGCCAGCAGTCCACAGGGGGCGAGCTATGGCTACACCTTC. Translated, it gives CASSPQGASYGYTF.

The chain carries TRBV6-5 and TRBJ2-7, with 8 bases identical to TRBD2. The germline gives CDR1 MNHEY, CDR2 SVGAGI. The CDR3 totals 13 residues. The V segment lost 10 bases and the J segment 2 bases; nucleotides outside the gene matches: 7. CDR3 DNA sequence: TGTGCCACCCAAGCGGGAGCGACCTACGAGCAGTACTTC. Its translation is CATQAGATYEQYF.

This clone was observed a handful of times. The chain carries TRBV9 and TRBJ1-2; D possibly corresponds to TRBD1 (6 bases). This CDR3 has 13 amino acids. Trimming cost V 4 bases and J 5 bases, with 12 bases left between them. In germline, CDR1 is SGDLS, CDR2 YYNGEE. CDR3 DNA sequence: TGTGCCAGCAGCTCACAGGGTTATTATGGCTACACCTTC. It yields the protein CASSSQGYYGYTF.